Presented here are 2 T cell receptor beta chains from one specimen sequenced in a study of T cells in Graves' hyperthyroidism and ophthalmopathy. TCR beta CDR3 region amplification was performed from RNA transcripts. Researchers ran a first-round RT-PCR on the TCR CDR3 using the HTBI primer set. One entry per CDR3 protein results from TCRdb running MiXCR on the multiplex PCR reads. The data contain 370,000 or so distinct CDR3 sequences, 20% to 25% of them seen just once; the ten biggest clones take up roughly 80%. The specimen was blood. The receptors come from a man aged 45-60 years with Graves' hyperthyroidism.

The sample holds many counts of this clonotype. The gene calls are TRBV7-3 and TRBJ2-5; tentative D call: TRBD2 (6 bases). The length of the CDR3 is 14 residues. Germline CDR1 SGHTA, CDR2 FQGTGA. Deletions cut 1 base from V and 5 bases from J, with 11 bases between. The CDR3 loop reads CASSLIGGEETQYF. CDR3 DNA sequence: TGTGCCAGCAGCTTAATCGGGGGTGAGGAGACCCAGTACTTC.

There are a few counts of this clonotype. This CDR3 reads CASSLDEGRNQPQHF. CDR3 DNA sequence: TGTGCCAGCAGCTTAGATGAAGGGCGCAATCAGCCCCAGCATTTT. The chain employs TRBV11-2 and TRBJ1-5, with D uncertain. Germline CDR1 and CDR2: SGHAT and FQNNGV. The germline V and J ends were trimmed by 0 bases and 2 bases, with 8 bases remaining between them. This CDR3 contains 15 residues.